A selection of T cell receptor beta chains follows, all from one sample in a study of tumor T cells in aggressive B-cell lymphoma. Libraries were prepared by immunoSEQ multiplex PCR; TCRdb keeps only in-frame clonotypes and omits some of them. This table has 6,000 to 9,000 clones, about 85% appearing once. The sequenced material came from tumor tissue. The origin of the receptors is an adult with diffuse large B cell lymphoma. The CDR3 runs from the conserved cysteine through the conserved F or W. A D gene is named only where the DNA matches it firmly. A row's size may be missing; if present it is once, few, many or a size class.

size: .
D: .
J: TRBJ2-2
V: TRBV15
CDR3: CATSRDSVNAGELFF
DNA: TGTGCCACCAGCAGGGACAGCGTGAACGCCGGGGAGCTGTTTTTT

size: .
D: TRBD2
J: TRBJ2-5
V: TRBV29-1
CDR3: CSVVPRGGRLETQYF
DNA: TGCAGCGTTGTGCCGAGGGGCGGGAGATTGGAGACCCAGTACTTC

size: .
D: .
J: TRBJ2-3
V: TRBV5-8
CDR3: CASSLDKGVTDTQYF
DNA: TGTGCCAGCAGCTTGGATAAGGGGGTCACAGATACGCAGTATTTT

size: .
D: .
J: TRBJ2-7
V: TRBV7-9
CDR3: CASSLDRDLPEQYF
DNA: TGTGCCAGCAGCTTAGACCGGGACTTGCCCGAGCAGTACTTC

size: .
D: TRBD2
J: TRBJ2-5
V: TRBV4-2
CDR3: CASSQARAGEGETQYF
DNA: TGTGCCAGCAGCCAAGCTAGGGCGGGAGAAGGAGAGACCCAGTACTTC

size: .
D: TRBD2
J: TRBJ2-3
V: TRBV4-1
CDR3: CASSQQGLAAGDTQYF
DNA: TGCGCCAGCAGCCAACAGGGACTAGCGGCCGGGGATACGCAGTATTTT

size: once
D: TRBD2
J: TRBJ2-2
V: TRBV5-5
CDR3: CASSLTGGHTGELFF
DNA: TGTGCCAGCAGCTTGACGGGAGGGCACACCGGGGAGCTGTTTTTT

size: .
D: TRBD1
J: TRBJ2-5
V: TRBV7-3
CDR3: CASSFTGAEETQYF
DNA: TGTGCCAGCAGCTTTACAGGGGCGGAGGAGACCCAGTACTTC

size: once
D: .
J: TRBJ1-1
V: TRBV5-1
CDR3: CASSPRVREDTEAFF
DNA: TGCGCCAGCAGCCCTAGGGTAAGGGAGGACACTGAAGCTTTCTTT

size: .
D: .
J: TRBJ2-3
V: TRBV29-1
CDR3: CSTTELVLDTQYF
DNA: TGCAGCACCACTGAACTAGTCCTAGATACGCAGTATTTT

size: .
D: .
J: TRBJ2-1
V: TRBV7-9
CDR3: CASSLQREHNEQFF
DNA: TGTGCCAGCAGCTTACAACGGGAACACAATGAGCAGTTCTTC

size: .
D: .
J: TRBJ1-5
V: TRBV6-5
CDR3: CASSPRVRQPQHF
DNA: TGTGCCAGCAGCCCCCGTGTGCGTCAGCCCCAGCATTTT

size: .
D: .
J: TRBJ2-2
V: TRBV19
CDR3: CASSILASNTGELFF
DNA: TGTGCCAGTAGTATACTAGCGTCTAACACCGGGGAGCTGTTTTTT

size: once
D: .
J: TRBJ1-2
V: TRBV7-2
CDR3: CASSAYPTENYGYTF
DNA: TGTGCCAGCAGCGCCTACCCGACGGAGAACTATGGCTACACCTTC

size: few
D: TRBD2
J: TRBJ2-7
V: TRBV27
CDR3: CASSLGLEWGEQYF
DNA: TGTGCCAGCAGTTTAGGACTAGAGTGGGGCGAGCAGTACTTC

size: .
D: .
J: TRBJ2-7
V: TRBV25-1
CDR3: CASTQKGGDPKYEQYF
DNA: TGTGCCAGCACCCAGAAAGGAGGGGACCCTAAGTACGAGCAGTACTTC

size: .
D: TRBD1
J: TRBJ2-1
V: TRBV11-2
CDR3: CASSQEQGTGNEQFF
DNA: TGTGCCAGCAGCCAGGAACAGGGGACAGGCAATGAGCAGTTCTTC

size: .
D: .
J: TRBJ2-7
V: TRBV10-3
CDR3: CAIREGHVPYEQYF
DNA: TGTGCCATCAGGGAGGGGCACGTTCCCTACGAGCAGTACTTC

size: .
D: TRBD2
J: TRBJ2-3
V: TRBV7-2
CDR3: CASTFVAGADTQYF
DNA: TGTGCCAGCACCTTTGTAGCGGGTGCAGATACGCAGTATTTT

size: .
D: TRBD1
J: TRBJ2-7
V: TRBV11-3
CDR3: CASSWGTGGIDEQYF
DNA: TGTGCCAGCAGCTGGGGGACAGGGGGCATCGACGAGCAGTACTTC

size: .
D: TRBD2
J: TRBJ2-2
V: TRBV29-1
CDR3: CSVVTSGLTGELFF
DNA: TGCAGCGTTGTGACTAGCGGGTTGACCGGGGAGCTGTTTTTT

size: once
D: TRBD2
J: TRBJ2-5
V: TRBV10-3
CDR3: CAISDLAGARPETQYF
DNA: TGTGCCATCAGTGACCTAGCGGGTGCCCGTCCGGAGACCCAGTACTTC

size: once
D: TRBD1
J: TRBJ2-7
V: TRBV5-1
CDR3: CASSLGQGHEQYF
DNA: TGCGCCAGCAGCTTGGGACAGGGCCACGAGCAGTACTTC

size: .
D: .
J: TRBJ1-1
V: TRBV18
CDR3: CASSSPGTEAFF
DNA: TGTGCCAGCTCGTCGCCAGGGACTGAAGCTTTCTTT

size: .
D: TRBD2
J: TRBJ2-1
V: TRBV7-3
CDR3: CASSLRTSGSSYNEQFF
DNA: TGTGCCAGCAGCTTAAGGACTAGCGGGAGCTCCTACAATGAGCAGTTCTTC

size: .
D: .
J: TRBJ2-1
V: TRBV2
CDR3: CASSNPLSTYNEQFF
DNA: TGTGCCAGCAGTAACCCCCTAAGCACTTACAATGAGCAGTTCTTC

size: .
D: .
J: TRBJ2-2
V: TRBV5-1
CDR3: CASSLQGPSRVSTGELFF
DNA: TGCGCCAGCAGCTTGCAGGGGCCCTCTCGGGTGAGCACCGGGGAGCTGTTTTTT

size: .
D: TRBD1
J: TRBJ2-7
V: TRBV2
CDR3: CASSPTGAVYEQYF
DNA: TGTGCCAGCAGCCCGACAGGGGCCGTTTACGAGCAGTACTTC

size: .
D: TRBD2
J: TRBJ2-7
V: TRBV28
CDR3: CASSFKSGGYEQYF
DNA: TGTGCCAGCAGTTTCAAGAGCGGGGGGTACGAGCAGTACTTC

size: .
D: TRBD1
J: TRBJ1-1
V: TRBV12-5
CDR3: CASRDSINTEAFF
DNA: TGTGCTAGTCGGGACAGTATTAACACTGAAGCTTTCTTT

size: .
D: TRBD2
J: TRBJ2-3
V: TRBV30
CDR3: CAWSGSGRSDTQYF
DNA: TGTGCCTGGAGTGGCAGCGGGAGGTCGGATACGCAGTATTTT

size: .
D: TRBD2
J: TRBJ2-3
V: TRBV12-5
CDR3: CASGRGLAGVDTQYF
DNA: TGTGCTAGTGGCCGTGGACTAGCGGGAGTTGATACGCAGTATTTT

size: .
D: TRBD2
J: TRBJ2-1
V: TRBV18
CDR3: CASSPGLAGVRNEQFF
DNA: TGTGCCAGCTCACCAGGACTAGCGGGAGTTAGAAATGAGCAGTTCTTC

size: .
D: TRBD2
J: TRBJ2-3
V: TRBV5-1
CDR3: CASSLEVFRLAADTQYF
DNA: TGCGCCAGCAGCTTGGAGGTTTTCAGACTAGCGGCAGATACGCAGTATTTT

size: .
D: TRBD2
J: TRBJ2-1
V: TRBV9
CDR3: CASSVRLAGASEQFF
DNA: TGTGCCAGCAGCGTACGACTAGCGGGAGCGAGTGAGCAGTTCTTC

size: once
D: .
J: TRBJ2-7
V: TRBV20-1
CDR3: CSAFTRYEQYF
DNA: TGCAGTGCCTTTACTAGATACGAGCAGTACTTC

size: .
D: .
J: TRBJ1-4
V: TRBV23-1
CDR3: CASSQNMSRPGSAVYREKLFF
DNA: TGCGCCAGCAGTCAAAACATGAGTAGACCAGGCTCGGCAGTGTATAGAGAAAAACTGTTTTTT

size: few
D: TRBD1
J: TRBJ1-2
V: TRBV4-2
CDR3: CASSQDTGGEIYGYTF
DNA: TGTGCCAGCAGCCAAGATACAGGGGGCGAAATCTATGGCTACACCTTC

size: .
D: TRBD1
J: TRBJ1-2
V: TRBV11-1
CDR3: CASDQGGPRYGYTF
DNA: TGTGCCAGCGATCAGGGGGGCCCTCGCTATGGCTACACCTTC

size: .
D: .
J: TRBJ2-3
V: TRBV29-1
CDR3: CSLKERLSTDTQYF
DNA: TGCAGCCTCAAAGAGCGTCTGAGCACAGATACGCAGTATTTT

size: .
D: .
J: TRBJ2-7
V: TRBV9
CDR3: CASSPGDFSYEQYF
DNA: TGTGCCAGCAGCCCTGGGGACTTCTCCTACGAGCAGTACTTC

size: .
D: .
J: TRBJ1-1
V: TRBV7-8
CDR3: CASSFWTENTEAFF
DNA: TGTGCCAGCAGCTTTTGGACAGAGAACACTGAAGCTTTCTTT

size: .
D: TRBD2
J: TRBJ2-7
V: TRBV29-1
CDR3: CSVAGGPYEQYF
DNA: TGCAGCGTTGCGGGGGGACCCTACGAGCAGTACTTC

size: .
D: .
J: TRBJ2-3
V: TRBV19
CDR3: CASSTQLDTQYF
DNA: TGTGCCAGTAGTACCCAATTGGATACGCAGTATTTT

size: .
D: TRBD1
J: TRBJ2-7
V: TRBV5-4
CDR3: CASSSTGREQYF
DNA: TGTGCCAGCAGCTCGACAGGGCGCGAGCAGTACTTC

size: .
D: TRBD2
J: TRBJ2-1
V: TRBV5-8
CDR3: CASSSGLAGDYNEQFF
DNA: TGTGCCAGCAGCTCAGGATTAGCGGGAGATTACAATGAGCAGTTCTTC

size: .
D: TRBD2
J: TRBJ2-1
V: TRBV7-2
CDR3: CASSFSGSSYNEQFF
DNA: TGTGCCAGCAGCTTTAGCGGGAGCTCCTACAATGAGCAGTTCTTC

size: .
D: TRBD1
J: TRBJ1-1
V: TRBV11-3
CDR3: CASSLSRQGDTEAFF
DNA: TGTGCCAGCAGCTTATCGCGACAGGGGGATACTGAAGCTTTCTTT

size: .
D: TRBD2
J: TRBJ2-1
V: TRBV7-8
CDR3: CASSLAGGVYNEQFF
DNA: TGTGCCAGCAGCCTAGCGGGAGGAGTCTACAATGAGCAGTTCTTC

size: few
D: .
J: TRBJ2-7
V: TRBV9
CDR3: CASSGVKEEQYF
DNA: TGTGCCAGCAGCGGAGTTAAAGAGGAGCAGTACTTC

size: .
D: TRBD1
J: TRBJ1-6
V: TRBV5-5
CDR3: CASSSQGASYNLPLHF
DNA: TGTGCCAGCAGCTCACAGGGGGCCTCCTATAATTTACCCCTCCACTTT

size: .
D: .
J: TRBJ2-7
V: TRBV18
CDR3: CASSPPGQGGYEQYF
DNA: TGTGCCAGCTCACCACCTGGCCAGGGGGGATACGAGCAGTACTTC

size: .
D: .
J: TRBJ2-3
V: TRBV15
CDR3: CATSSLSRGNTQYF
DNA: TGTGCCACCAGCAGCCTAAGCAGGGGAAATACGCAGTATTTT

size: .
D: TRBD1
J: TRBJ1-5
V: TRBV2
CDR3: CASSVLQGGNQPQHF
DNA: TGTGCCAGCAGTGTTTTACAGGGGGGCAATCAGCCCCAGCATTTT

size: once
D: TRBD1
J: TRBJ2-2
V: TRBV5-5
CDR3: CASSQDRVGTGELFF
DNA: TGTGCCAGCAGCCAGGACAGGGTGGGCACCGGGGAGCTGTTTTTT

size: .
D: TRBD1
J: TRBJ1-5
V: TRBV19
CDR3: CASSRQGGNQPQHF
DNA: TGTGCCAGTAGTCGACAGGGTGGCAATCAGCCCCAGCATTTT

size: .
D: .
J: TRBJ1-2
V: TRBV30
CDR3: CAWSGTANYGYTF
DNA: TGTGCCTGGAGTGGAACAGCTAACTATGGCTACACCTTC

size: .
D: TRBD2
J: TRBJ2-5
V: TRBV4-2
CDR3: CASSQDREGGETQYF
DNA: TGTGCCAGCAGCCAAGATAGGGAGGGAGGGGAGACCCAGTACTTC

size: .
D: .
J: TRBJ2-1
V: TRBV28
CDR3: CASSSLGTSPYNEQFF
DNA: TGTGCCAGCAGTTCCCTCGGGACTTCCCCCTACAATGAGCAGTTCTTC